A selection of T cell receptor beta chains follows, all from one sample in a study of CD8 T cells in Susac syndrome. Using its own MiXCR run on the immunoSEQ multiplex PCR reads, TCRdb lists one record per CDR3 protein. The sample has more than 150,000 distinct CDR3 sequences, 85% to 95% seen once. The sample consisted of CD8+ T cells from PBMCs. Receptors were obtained from a human donor with Susac syndrome. CDR3s include the opening cysteine and the closing phenylalanine or tryptophan. D genes are given only for firm matches. Size is omitted from some rows. Given values are once, few, many or a class for expanded clones.

CDR3aa: CASSGPGLTEETQYF
CDR3nt: TGTGCCAGCAGCGGCCCGGGACTAACGGAAGAGACCCAGTACTTC
j_gene: TRBJ2-5
d_gene: TRBD2
v_gene: TRBV9
abundance: .

CDR3aa: CASSLAQYNYGYTF
CDR3nt: TGTGCCAGCAGCTTAGCACAGTATAACTATGGCTACACCTTC
j_gene: TRBJ1-2
d_gene: .
v_gene: TRBV7-8
abundance: .

CDR3aa: CSARDHSSGGPIVFDTQYF
CDR3nt: TGCAGTGCTAGAGATCATTCCAGCGGGGGCCCCATTGTATTTGATACGCAGTATTTT
j_gene: TRBJ2-3
d_gene: TRBD2
v_gene: TRBV20-1
abundance: .

CDR3aa: CASSALLDEQYF
CDR3nt: TGTGCCAGCAGCGCGCTACTGGACGAGCAGTACTTC
j_gene: TRBJ2-7
d_gene: .
v_gene: TRBV3-1
abundance: .

CDR3aa: CASSLESLGYTF
CDR3nt: TGTGCCAGCAGCTTGGAGAGTCTTGGCTACACCTTC
j_gene: TRBJ1-2
d_gene: .
v_gene: TRBV5-6
abundance: .

CDR3aa: CASSQDKDRLYQPQHF
CDR3nt: TGTGCCAGCAGCCAAGACAAGGACAGGCTTTATCAGCCCCAGCATTTT
j_gene: TRBJ1-5
d_gene: TRBD1
v_gene: TRBV4-2
abundance: .

CDR3aa: CASSQGRRYQETQYF
CDR3nt: TGCGCCAGCAGCCAAGGAAGAAGGTACCAAGAGACCCAGTACTTC
j_gene: TRBJ2-5
d_gene: .
v_gene: TRBV4-1
abundance: .

CDR3aa: CASSLPGQVNEQYF
CDR3nt: TGTGCCAGCAGCCTTCCTGGCCAGGTTAACGAGCAGTACTTC
j_gene: TRBJ2-7
d_gene: .
v_gene: TRBV12-3/TRBV12-4
abundance: .

CDR3aa: CASSPPRLYGTQYF
CDR3nt: TGTGCCAGCAGCCCTCCCCGACTCTACGGTACGCAGTATTTT
j_gene: TRBJ2-3
d_gene: .
v_gene: TRBV14
abundance: .

CDR3aa: CASSLSSGRNVLSEQFF
CDR3nt: TGTGCCAGTAGTCTCTCTAGCGGGAGGAACGTACTGAGTGAGCAGTTCTTC
j_gene: TRBJ2-1
d_gene: TRBD2
v_gene: TRBV19
abundance: .

CDR3aa: CASSQGSETSGSVAYEQYF
CDR3nt: TGCGCCAGCAGCCAAGGTTCTGAGACTAGCGGGAGTGTTGCCTACGAGCAGTACTTC
j_gene: TRBJ2-7
d_gene: TRBD2
v_gene: TRBV4-1
abundance: .

CDR3aa: CAWSDVAGNTIYF
CDR3nt: TGTGCCTGGAGTGATGTTGCGGGAAACACCATATATTTT
j_gene: TRBJ1-3
d_gene: .
v_gene: TRBV30
abundance: .

CDR3aa: CSTSGPGGDTQYF
CDR3nt: TGCAGTACCTCCGGTCCCGGGGGAGATACGCAGTATTTT
j_gene: TRBJ2-3
d_gene: .
v_gene: TRBV20-1
abundance: .

CDR3aa: CASSGSGGPHNEQFF
CDR3nt: TGTGCCAGCAGTGGCTCGGGAGGGCCACACAATGAGCAGTTCTTC
j_gene: TRBJ2-1
d_gene: TRBD2
v_gene: TRBV9
abundance: .

CDR3aa: CASSLSGVNTEAFF
CDR3nt: TGCGCCAGCAGCTTGTCAGGGGTTAACACTGAAGCTTTCTTT
j_gene: TRBJ1-1
d_gene: .
v_gene: TRBV5-1
abundance: .

CDR3aa: CASAGGEGTAYNSPLHF
CDR3nt: TGTGCCAGCGCAGGAGGGGAGGGTACGGCCTATAATTCACCCCTCCACTTT
j_gene: TRBJ1-6
d_gene: .
v_gene: TRBV6-1
abundance: .

CDR3aa: CASHSQLANEQFF
CDR3nt: TGTGCCAGTCATTCACAGCTAGCCAATGAGCAGTTCTTC
j_gene: TRBJ2-1
d_gene: .
v_gene: TRBV19
abundance: .

CDR3aa: CSAALAQETQYF
CDR3nt: TGCAGTGCTGCACTAGCGCAAGAGACCCAGTACTTC
j_gene: TRBJ2-5
d_gene: TRBD2
v_gene: TRBV20-1
abundance: .

CDR3aa: CASSQDDRAYGYTF
CDR3nt: TGCGCCAGCAGCCAAGATGACAGGGCCTATGGCTACACCTTC
j_gene: TRBJ1-2
d_gene: TRBD1
v_gene: TRBV4-1
abundance: .

CDR3aa: CASSFQGTSGSYNEQFF
CDR3nt: TGTGCCAGCAGTTTCCAGGGGACTAGCGGAAGCTACAATGAGCAGTTCTTC
j_gene: TRBJ2-1
d_gene: TRBD2
v_gene: TRBV28
abundance: .

CDR3aa: CAWSRGGDYGYTF
CDR3nt: TGTGCCTGGAGCCGGGGGGGCGACTATGGCTACACCTTC
j_gene: TRBJ1-2
d_gene: .
v_gene: TRBV30
abundance: .

CDR3aa: CASSPPGVGPPGGETQYF
CDR3nt: TGTGCCAGCAGCCCCCCAGGGGTCGGCCCCCCCGGAGGAGAGACCCAGTACTTC
j_gene: TRBJ2-5
d_gene: .
v_gene: TRBV3-1
abundance: .

CDR3aa: CASSPGQGVWNTQYF
CDR3nt: TGTGCCAGCAGTCCCGGACAGGGAGTTTGGAATACGCAGTATTTT
j_gene: TRBJ2-3
d_gene: TRBD1
v_gene: TRBV27
abundance: .

CDR3aa: CASRLNSNQPQHF
CDR3nt: TGCGCCAGCAGGTTAAATAGCAATCAGCCCCAGCATTTT
j_gene: TRBJ1-5
d_gene: .
v_gene: TRBV4-1
abundance: .

CDR3aa: CASSPSPGGLNEQFF
CDR3nt: TGCGCCAGCAGTCCAAGCCCAGGGGGTCTCAATGAGCAGTTCTTC
j_gene: TRBJ2-1
d_gene: TRBD1
v_gene: TRBV10-1
abundance: once

CDR3aa: CASSLDPGYEQYF
CDR3nt: TGTGCCAGCAGCTTAGATCCAGGTTACGAGCAGTACTTC
j_gene: TRBJ2-7
d_gene: .
v_gene: TRBV7-9
abundance: .

CDR3aa: CASTPGRRNEQFF
CDR3nt: TGTGCCAGCACCCCGGGCAGGCGCAATGAGCAGTTCTTC
j_gene: TRBJ2-1
d_gene: .
v_gene: TRBV12-3/TRBV12-4
abundance: .

CDR3aa: CASSSGHTGLNQPQHF
CDR3nt: TGTGCCAGCAGTTCGGGACACACGGGGCTAAATCAGCCCCAGCATTTT
j_gene: TRBJ1-5
d_gene: .
v_gene: TRBV27
abundance: once

CDR3aa: CAWSLLWAVNTEAFF
CDR3nt: TGTGCCTGGAGTCTCCTTTGGGCGGTAAACACTGAAGCTTTCTTT
j_gene: TRBJ1-1
d_gene: .
v_gene: TRBV30
abundance: .

CDR3aa: CASSESGTSGETQYF
CDR3nt: TGTGCCAGCAGCGAGTCCGGGACTAGCGGGGAGACCCAGTACTTC
j_gene: TRBJ2-5
d_gene: TRBD2
v_gene: TRBV9
abundance: .

CDR3aa: CASSYPGQINQPQHF
CDR3nt: TGTGCCAGCAGTTACCCCGGACAGATCAATCAGCCCCAGCATTTT
j_gene: TRBJ1-5
d_gene: .
v_gene: TRBV6-5
abundance: .

CDR3aa: CAWSPGVITYEQYF
CDR3nt: TGTGCCTGGAGCCCGGGAGTAATTACCTACGAGCAGTACTTC
j_gene: TRBJ2-7
d_gene: .
v_gene: TRBV30
abundance: .

CDR3aa: CSAPGLAGPDEQYF
CDR3nt: TGCAGTGCGCCGGGACTAGCGGGCCCTGATGAGCAGTACTTC
j_gene: TRBJ2-7
d_gene: TRBD2
v_gene: TRBV20-1
abundance: .

CDR3aa: CASSSRVDSYEQYF
CDR3nt: TGTGCCAGCAGCTCCAGGGTGGACTCCTACGAGCAGTACTTC
j_gene: TRBJ2-7
d_gene: .
v_gene: TRBV5-4
abundance: .

CDR3aa: CAISVWDREYEQYF
CDR3nt: TGTGCCATCAGTGTTTGGGACAGGGAATACGAGCAGTACTTC
j_gene: TRBJ2-7
d_gene: TRBD1
v_gene: TRBV10-3
abundance: .

CDR3aa: CASSPVGAPNSPLHF
CDR3nt: TGTGCCAGCTCACCAGTCGGGGCACCCAATTCACCCCTCCACTTT
j_gene: TRBJ1-6
d_gene: .
v_gene: TRBV18
abundance: .

CDR3aa: CASSPSDGEGINEQFF
CDR3nt: TGTGCCAGCAGCCCGTCGGACGGAGAGGGTATCAATGAGCAGTTCTTC
j_gene: TRBJ2-1
d_gene: .
v_gene: TRBV9
abundance: .

CDR3aa: CASSQPGQGWNTQYF
CDR3nt: TGTGCCAGCAGCCAACCGGGACAGGGGTGGAATACGCAGTATTTT
j_gene: TRBJ2-3
d_gene: TRBD1
v_gene: TRBV3-1
abundance: .

CDR3aa: CASSGYAEPGLTGELFF
CDR3nt: TGTGCCAGCAGCGGCTACGCGGAACCGGGACTCACCGGGGAGCTGTTTTTT
j_gene: TRBJ2-2
d_gene: .
v_gene: TRBV9
abundance: once

CDR3aa: CASRSRRGGQETQYF
CDR3nt: TGTGCCAGCAGGTCCCGGAGGGGGGGTCAAGAGACCCAGTACTTC
j_gene: TRBJ2-5
d_gene: .
v_gene: TRBV12-3/TRBV12-4
abundance: .

CDR3aa: CASSQRQGPQFF
CDR3nt: TGTGCCAGCAGCCAGAGACAGGGCCCGCAGTTCTTC
j_gene: TRBJ2-1
d_gene: TRBD1
v_gene: TRBV4-2
abundance: .

CDR3aa: CASSQVASSGSFADTQYF
CDR3nt: TGCGCCAGCAGCCAAGTTGCCTCTAGCGGGAGTTTTGCAGATACGCAGTATTTT
j_gene: TRBJ2-3
d_gene: TRBD2
v_gene: TRBV4-1
abundance: .

CDR3aa: CATSREPTSSYEQYF
CDR3nt: TGTGCCACCAGCAGAGAGCCAACTAGCTCCTACGAGCAGTACTTC
j_gene: TRBJ2-7
d_gene: .
v_gene: TRBV15
abundance: .

CDR3aa: CASSPGTSWYEQYF
CDR3nt: TGTGCCAGCAGTCCCGGGACTAGCTGGTACGAGCAGTACTTC
j_gene: TRBJ2-7
d_gene: TRBD2
v_gene: TRBV27
abundance: .

CDR3aa: CASSQLGQPYGYTF
CDR3nt: TGTGCCAGCAGCCAACTGGGGCAGCCCTATGGCTACACCTTC
j_gene: TRBJ1-2
d_gene: .
v_gene: TRBV3-1
abundance: .

CDR3aa: CASSLVTGGNRYTF
CDR3nt: TGCGCCAGCAGCTTGGTCACAGGGGGTAATCGCTACACCTTC
j_gene: TRBJ1-2
d_gene: TRBD1
v_gene: TRBV5-1
abundance: .

CDR3aa: CASSPGAGNYYEQYF
CDR3nt: TGCGCCAGCAGCCCAGGAGCGGGTAATTACTACGAGCAGTACTTC
j_gene: TRBJ2-7
d_gene: .
v_gene: TRBV4-1
abundance: .

CDR3aa: CASSIGLDEQFF
CDR3nt: TGTGCCAGTAGTATTGGTCTGGATGAGCAGTTCTTC
j_gene: TRBJ2-1
d_gene: .
v_gene: TRBV19
abundance: once

CDR3aa: CASSIKARTDTQYF
CDR3nt: TGTGCCAGTAGTATAAAGGCGCGCACAGATACGCAGTATTTT
j_gene: TRBJ2-3
d_gene: .
v_gene: TRBV19
abundance: .

CDR3aa: CASSWDRATEAFF
CDR3nt: TGTGCCAGCAGCTGGGACAGGGCAACTGAAGCTTTCTTT
j_gene: TRBJ1-1
d_gene: TRBD1
v_gene: TRBV5-6
abundance: .

CDR3aa: CASSLSLEYEQYF
CDR3nt: TGTGCCAGCAGTTTGAGTCTCGAGTACGAGCAGTACTTC
j_gene: TRBJ2-7
d_gene: .
v_gene: TRBV27
abundance: .

CDR3aa: CATSDSQESNEKLFF
CDR3nt: TGTGCCACCAGTGATTCACAGGAGTCAAATGAAAAACTGTTTTTT
j_gene: TRBJ1-4
d_gene: .
v_gene: TRBV24-1
abundance: .

CDR3aa: CASSPEQGADQPQHF
CDR3nt: TGTGCCAGCAGTCCTGAACAGGGCGCGGATCAGCCCCAGCATTTT
j_gene: TRBJ1-5
d_gene: .
v_gene: TRBV27
abundance: .

CDR3aa: CASSIGQTADTQYF
CDR3nt: TGTGCCAGTAGTATAGGCCAGACAGCAGATACGCAGTATTTT
j_gene: TRBJ2-3
d_gene: .
v_gene: TRBV19
abundance: .